This entry lists 18 T cell receptor beta chains sequenced from one sample in a study of graft-versus-host responses after intestinal transplantation. Produced via immunoSEQ multiplex PCR; TCRdb's table is partial and in-frame only. The table includes tens of thousands of clones, roughly 90% detected once. These TCRs are of unknown antigen specificity. The source was unstimulated CD4+ T cells sorted from spleen or lymph node cells, collected before transplant. Every receptor here comes from a human donor who was the organ donor for an intestinal transplant.

The V and J genes are TRBV19 and TRBJ2-1, with a tentative D call TRBD1 (6 bases). The CDR3 has 14 amino acids. V lost 6 bases to trimming and J lost 2 bases, with 11 bases between them. CDR1 is LNHDA, CDR2 SQIVND, per germline (reference sequence). DNA for the CDR3: TGTGCCAGTAGAGGACAGTCCGCCTACAATGAGCAGTTCTTC. Translation gives CASRGQSAYNEQFF.

The chain couples TRBV7-2 to TRBJ2-2; D may be TRBD2 (6 bases). V gave up 5 bases and J gave up 5 bases, with 15 bases separating them. Germline loops: CDR1 SGHTA, CDR2 FQGNSA. CDR3 length: 15 residues. CDR3 sequence reads: CASSLPGLQTGELFF. The CDR3, as DNA: TGTGCCAGCAGCCTGCCGGGACTTCAGACCGGGGAGCTGTTTTTT. The full variable domain, completed using reference TRBV7-2 and TRBJ2-2, is GAGVSQSPSNKVTEKGKDVELRCDPISGHTALYWYRQSLGQGLEFLIYFQGNSAPDKSGLPSDRFSAERTGGSVSTLTIQRTQQEDSAVYLCASSLPGLQTGELFFGEGSRLTVL.

The chain carries TRBV18 and TRBJ1-2; TRBD1 matches 8 bases. The germline V gene encodes CDR1 KGHSH and CDR2 LQKENI. The length of the CDR3 is 16 residues. Germline trimming cut 3 bases from V and 4 bases from J; bases unmatched to any gene: 10. CDR3 nucleotide sequence: TGTGCCAGCTCACCGTTCGACAGGGGATTTTCCTATGGCTACACCTTC. It encodes CASSPFDRGFSYGYTF.

CDR3 residues: CASSPRRGEETQYF. The DNA of the CDR3 is TGTGCCAGCAGCCCTCGGCGGGGGGAGGAGACCCAGTACTTC. This sequence joins TRBV7-2 and TRBJ2-5; 8 bases fit TRBD2. The CDR3 runs 14 residues. Germline CDR1 and CDR2: SGHTA and FQGNSA. J lost 5 bases, V lost 5 bases, and 7 bases had no gene match. The variable domain in full, with the rest retrieved from reference TRBV7-2 and TRBJ2-5, is GAGVSQSPSNKVTEKGKDVELRCDPISGHTALYWYRQSLGQGLEFLIYFQGNSAPDKSGLPSDRFSAERTGGSVSTLTIQRTQQEDSAVYLCASSPRRGEETQYFGPGTRLLVL.

The chain carries TRBV19 and TRBJ1-2; D is unresolved. With 8 bases removed from V and 6 bases from J, the gap between germline ends came to 19 bases. From germline, CDR1 is LNHDA and CDR2 SQIVND (reference sequence). The CDR3 is made up of 14 amino acids. The CDR3 bases are TGTGCCAGTGCGGTCTGGACGGAGGATAATGGCTACACCTTC. It codes for CASAVWTEDNGYTF.

In regard to this clone: Other DNA sequences in the same sample also yield this CDR3. This chain connects TRBV28 to TRBJ2-5; D gene ambiguous. Trimming took off 5 bases at V and 1 base at J, with 8 bases between the two ends. The CDR3 loop spans 13 amino acids. Germline V gene sequence: CDR1 MDHEN, CDR2 SYDVKM. In nucleotides, the CDR3 is TGTGCCAGCAGTGATAGTTCCCAAGAGACCCAGTACTTC. Translated, it gives CASSDSSQETQYF.

The gene calls are TRBV6-6 and TRBJ2-7; weak D call: TRBD1 (7 bases). CDR3 length equals 13 residues. Germline lookup yields CDR1 MNHNY and CDR2 SVGAGI (reference sequence). The V end lost 0 bases, the J end lost 7 bases, and 10 bases lay between the germline ends. For the CDR3, the DNA is TGTGCCAGCAGTTACTCGACAGGGAGGGAGCAGTACTTC. Amino acids: CASSYSTGREQYF.

This sequence joins TRBV28 and TRBJ2-7, with TRBD2 matching over 10 bases. Trimming at V came to 6 bases and at J to 2 bases, leaving 1 base not matched to a gene. From germline, CDR1 is MDHEN and CDR2 SYDVKM. This CDR3 has 13 amino acids. The CDR3 nucleotides read TGTGCCAGCAGACTAGCGGGGCCCTACGAGCAGTACTTC. Protein: CASRLAGPYEQYF.

The chain is built from TRBV28 and TRBJ2-1; TRBD1 matches 8 bases. CDR3 length equals 14 residues. Germline V gene sequence: CDR1 MDHEN, CDR2 SYDVKM. V was pared by 10 bases and J by 5 bases, with 10 bases of the junction left unmatched. The CDR3 protein is CATGGQGSDNEQFF. Written as DNA, the CDR3 is TGTGCCACAGGCGGACAGGGCTCAGACAATGAGCAGTTCTTC.

Only a few counts were recorded for this clone. The V and J genes are TRBV6-1 and TRBJ2-7; 11 positions agree with TRBD2. Unmatched junction bases numbered 8, after V lost 4 bases and J lost 6 bases. In germline, CDR1 is MNHNS, CDR2 SASEGT. The CDR3 loop spans 15 amino acids. CDR3 protein: CASSGRTSGLLEQYF. The CDR3 DNA follows: TGTGCCAGCAGTGGAAGGACTAGCGGGCTACTCGAGCAGTACTTC.

The chain is built from TRBV4-2 and TRBJ2-1; the D gene is possibly TRBD1 (5 bases). Germline V CDR1 and CDR2: LGHNA, YNFKEQ. The ends were cut back, 0 bases at V and 4 bases at J, with 19 bases in the middle. This CDR3 region has 18 residues. CDR3 residues: CASSQDWANRGPYNEQFF. In DNA, the CDR3 is TGTGCCAGCAGCCAAGATTGGGCTAATAGGGGCCCTTACAATGAGCAGTTCTTC.

The V call is TRBV30, the J call TRBJ2-3; TRBD2 matches at 8 bases. Germline trimming cut 5 bases from V and 0 bases from J; bases unmatched to any gene: 7. The CDR3 sequence is 15 residues long. Germline V gene lookup returns CDR1 GTSNPN and CDR2 SVGIG (reference sequence). The CDR3 is CAWGSGSGSTDTQYF. The CDR3 DNA follows: TGTGCCTGGGGGAGCGGGAGTGGGAGCACAGATACGCAGTATTTT.

The chain combines TRBV2 with TRBJ2-1; tentatively, D is TRBD2 (6 bases). CDR3 length: 13 residues. Per the germline V gene, CDR1 is SNHLY and CDR2 is FYNNEI. Trimming pared 6 bases from V and 4 bases from J, leaving 10 bases between. The CDR3 here is CASSGRAYNEQFF. DNA for the CDR3: TGTGCCAGCAGCGGGAGAGCTTACAATGAGCAGTTCTTC.

The CDR3 region has the DNA TGTGCCAGCAGCTTCGGCTCGGGTCAGCCCCAGCATTTT. Its translation is CASSFGSGQPQHF. This chain uses TRBV5-4 with TRBJ1-5; D not resolved. The CDR3 spans 13 residues. V lost 2 bases and J lost 6, with 9 bases in between. The germline V gene encodes CDR1 SGHNT and CDR2 YYREEE (reference sequence).

This chain joins TRBV5-1 and TRBJ1-3; 11 nucleotides align to TRBD1. Germline V CDR1 and CDR2: SGHRS, YFSETQ. The CDR3 contains 16 residues. V shed 2 bases and J 8 bases; nucleotides not matched to a gene: 9. For the CDR3, the DNA is TGCGCCAGCAGCTTCACCCTACCGGGACAGGGGGACACCATATATTTT. Protein product: CASSFTLPGQGDTIYF.

The gene calls are TRBV4-2 and TRBJ2-7, with D possibly TRBD2 on 6 matching bases. V was trimmed by 1 base and J by 2 bases, leaving 15 bases between them. The CDR3 runs 16 residues. Germline V gives CDR1 LGHNA, CDR2 YNFKEQ. The CDR3 DNA sequence: TGTGCCAGCAGCCAAGTGGGGCGGGGAGGCCCCTACGAGCAGTACTTC. Protein sequence: CASSQVGRGGPYEQYF.

The chain carries TRBV4-1 and TRBJ1-2; 8 bases match TRBD1. The CDR3 runs to 17 residues. Germline CDR1 is MGHRA and CDR2 is YSYEKL. V trimming: 4 bases; J trimming: 2 bases; junction bases outside the gene matches: 12. This CDR3 reads CASSPKERQGLNYGYTF. CDR3 nucleotide sequence: TGCGCCAGCAGCCCAAAGGAACGACAGGGGTTAAACTATGGCTACACCTTC.

The chain has TRBV6-5 and TRBJ2-3, with 9 bases matching TRBD1. Losses at the gene ends were 5 bases for V and 2 bases for J; bases not matched to a gene: 2. This CDR3 region has 14 residues. Germline V lookup: CDR1 MNHEY, CDR2 SVGAGI. The CDR3 nucleotides are TGTGCCAGCAGTGGGGACAGGGACACAGATACGCAGTATTTT. Protein product: CASSGDRDTDTQYF.